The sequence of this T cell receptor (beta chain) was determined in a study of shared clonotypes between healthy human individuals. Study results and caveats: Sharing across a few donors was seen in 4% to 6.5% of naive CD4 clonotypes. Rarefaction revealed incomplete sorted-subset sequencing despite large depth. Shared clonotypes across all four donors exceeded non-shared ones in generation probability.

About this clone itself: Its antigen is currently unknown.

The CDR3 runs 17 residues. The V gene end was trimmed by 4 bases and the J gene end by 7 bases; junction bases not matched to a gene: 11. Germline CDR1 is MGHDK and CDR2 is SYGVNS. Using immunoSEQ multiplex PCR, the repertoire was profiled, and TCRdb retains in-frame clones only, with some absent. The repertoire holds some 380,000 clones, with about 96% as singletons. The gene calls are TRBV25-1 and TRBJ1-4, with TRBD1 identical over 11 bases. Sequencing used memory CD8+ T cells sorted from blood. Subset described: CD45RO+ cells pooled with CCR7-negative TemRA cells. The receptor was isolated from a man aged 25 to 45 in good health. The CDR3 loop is CASSGINPGTGGEKLFF. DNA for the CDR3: TGTGCCAGCAGTGGAATAAACCCCGGGACAGGGGGTGAAAAACTGTTTTTT.